The sequence of this TCR beta chain was determined in a study of radiation and T cells in renal cell carcinoma. The repertoire was sequenced with immunoSEQ multiplex PCR; TCRdb's copy has only in-frame clones and lacks some. The sample comprises about 130,000 clones, around 82% of which are singletons, and approximately 6.3% rests with the top ten. Time point denoted: blood 2 weeks post-SBRT. Regarding treatment: 15 Gy SBRT to primary tumor, nephrectomy 4 weeks later. The CDR3 contains 16 residues. The V gene's germline CDR1 is LNHNV and CDR2 YYDKDF (reference sequence). Trimming at V came to 0 bases and at J to 8 bases, leaving 8 bases not matched to a gene.

The J gene is TRBJ1-4, the V gene TRBV15; 8 bases match TRBD1. The TCR originated in a man in his fifties or sixties with renal cell carcinoma. This sample comprised blood, obtained from a patient whose treatment included radiotherapy and nephrectomy. The CDR3 sequence: CATSREGQEEVEKLFF. CDR3 DNA sequence: TGTGCCACCAGCAGAGAGGGACAGGAAGAGGTGGAAAAACTGTTTTTT.